Given below is one TCR beta chain in context. Its cognate antigen is unknown. These data belong to a study of beta chain features in type 1 diabetes. Study-wide findings and caveats: PCR might pick shorter templates more often, in the same way for patients and controls. A greater similarity of naive, central memory and Treg TCRB repertoires was seen among patients than among healthy donors. Shorter TCRB CDR3s, moderately but significantly so, marked every one of the four CD4+ subsets in Type 1 diabetes patients.

The length of the CDR3 is 11 residues. Trimming left V 7 bases short and J 0 bases short, with 7 bases between. Germline values: CDR1 DFQATT, CDR2 SNEGSKA (reference sequence). Expressed TCRB transcripts were sequenced after all isolated RNA was converted to cDNA. Sequenced by immunoSEQ multiplex PCR; TCRdb stores in-frame clones only, minus some. Among under 150,000 clones listed, about 44% were seen once. The origin of this receptor is a young man in good health. The chain links TRBV20-1 to TRBJ2-7; D may be TRBD2 (5 bases). Sequenced: Tregs from blood. The CDR3 loop reads CSGAGSYEQYF. The CDR3 nucleotides are TGCAGTGGGGCGGGCTCCTACGAGCAGTACTTC.